Below are 20 T cell receptor beta chains sequenced from a single sample in a study of Ad26.COV2.S vaccination and SARS-CoV-2 variants. Profiled with immunoSEQ multiplex PCR; TCRdb holds only in-frame clones, not every one. The sample has 300,000 to 350,000 clones, around 88% seen once. Treatment described: approximately 18 received Ad26.COV2.S at low or high dose, single or two shots; roughly five received placebo; per-sample allocation not given. After the first vaccine or placebo injection, samples were drawn on day 63. Sequences were derived from peripheral blood, sampled in a trial of Ad26.COV2.S vaccine versus placebo. The receptors originated from a person aged 18-65 years who received the Ad26.COV2.S COVID-19 vaccine or a placebo.

Here the CDR3 DNA reads TGTGCCAGTAGTACCCGGACAGGGGCGGGGGAGCAGTACTTC. Protein: CASSTRTGAGEQYF. V and J are TRBV19 and TRBJ2-7; 9 nucleotides align to TRBD1. Germline V gene data show CDR1 as LNHDA and CDR2 as SQIVND (reference sequence). This CDR3 comprises 14 residues. Trimming cost V 4 bases and J 7 bases; bases outside gene matches: 8.

This clone has only one observation. V usage is TRBV4-1 and J usage is TRBJ2-1, with 9 bases aligning to TRBD2. In germline, CDR1 is MGHRA, CDR2 YSYEKL. The CDR3 runs 16 residues. Unmatched junction bases numbered 6, after V lost 6 bases and J lost 0 bases. In nucleotides, the CDR3 is TGCGCCAGCAGACCAACTAGCGGGCCCTCCTACAATGAGCAGTTCTTC. This codes for CASRPTSGPSYNEQFF.

DNA for the CDR3: TGTGCCAGCAGGGGGACAGGGGTTAATTCACCCCTCCACTTT. This sequence encodes CASRGTGVNSPLHF. The gene calls are TRBV27 and TRBJ1-6; 10 bases line up with TRBD1. The CDR3 has 14 amino acids. Germline V gene lookup returns CDR1 MNHEY and CDR2 SMNVEV (reference sequence). V gave up 6 bases and J gave up 6 bases; unmatched junction bases: 2.

V gene TRBV27 combines with J gene TRBJ1-2, with 7 bases fitting TRBD1. The CDR3 totals 13 residues. The germline CDR1 and CDR2 sequences are MNHEY and SMNVEV (reference sequence). V shed 6 bases and J 4 bases; nucleotides not matched to a gene: 5. The CDR3 DNA follows: TGTGCCAGCAGCTTACAGGGGAGCTATGGCTACACCTTC. Its protein is CASSLQGSYGYTF.

This rearrangement joins TRBV9 to TRBJ1-2; D is unclear. Deletions cut 0 bases from V and 8 bases from J, with 8 bases between. The CDR3 contains 12 residues. Germline lookup yields CDR1 SGDLS and CDR2 YYNGEE. Written as DNA, the CDR3 is TGTGCCAGCAGCGTAGCCATCCGGGGCTACACCTTC. Its protein product is CASSVAIRGYTF. The full variable domain, in which reference TRBV9 and TRBJ1-2 provide the parts outside the CDR3, is DSGVTQTPKHLITATGQRVTLRCSPRSGDLSVYWYQQSLDQGLQFLIQYYNGEERAKGNILERFSAQQFPDLHSELNLSSLELGDSALYFCASSVAIRGYTFGSGTRLTVV.

The V call is TRBV18, the J call TRBJ2-7; D ambiguous. The CDR3 spans 13 residues. V gave up 0 bases and J gave up 2 bases, with 5 bases separating them. Germline CDR1 and CDR2: KGHSH and LQKENI. The CDR3 here is CASSPPITYEQYF. The CDR3 DNA follows: TGTGCCAGCTCACCACCGATCACCTACGAGCAGTACTTC.

The chain uses TRBV6-2 or TRBV6-3 and TRBJ2-1; TRBD1 matches at 9 bases. J gave up 7 bases and V 5 bases, and 9 bases lay outside the gene matches. Germline V CDR1 and CDR2: MNHEY, SVGEGT. This CDR3 comprises 15 residues. CDR3 sequence: CASSALGTGRNEQFF. CDR3 in DNA: TGTGCCAGCAGTGCTCTCGGGACAGGGAGGAATGAGCAGTTCTTC.

The chain employs TRBV29-1 and TRBJ2-1; TRBD1 matches at 8 bases. Germline V lookup: CDR1 SQVTM, CDR2 ANQGSEA. This CDR3 is 14 amino acids long. The trim removed 4 bases at V and 5 bases at J, leaving 7 bases unmatched. The CDR3 DNA is TGCAGCGTTGGAGACAGGGGTATTCACAATGAGCAGTTCTTC. Its translation is CSVGDRGIHNEQFF.

The chain employs TRBV7-3 and TRBJ2-1; 7 bases agree with TRBD2. CDR1 and CDR2 from the germline V gene are SGHTA and FQGTGA. J lost 5 bases, V lost 2 bases, and 9 bases had no gene match. The CDR3 contains 16 residues. CDR3 residues: CASSLGGRGADNEQFF. The CDR3 bases are TGTGCCAGCAGCTTAGGCGGGAGAGGGGCCGACAATGAGCAGTTCTTC. The full variable domain, with the rest looked up from reference TRBV7-3 and TRBJ2-1, is GAGVSQTPSNKVTEKGKYVELRCDPISGHTALYWYRQSLGQGPEFLIYFQGTGAADDSGLPNDRFFAVRPEGSVSTLKIQRTERGDSAVYLCASSLGGRGADNEQFFGPGTRLTVL.

The genes are TRBV20-1 and TRBJ1-2, with D tentatively TRBD1 (5 bases). CDR3 length: 11 amino acids. V was trimmed by 4 bases and J by 7 bases, leaving 10 bases between them. CDR1 and CDR2 from the germline V gene are DFQATT and SNEGSKA (reference sequence). CDR3 loop: CSATQVGGYTF. CDR3 coding DNA: TGCAGTGCTACACAGGTCGGTGGCTACACCTTC.

This clone has a single count. The chain links TRBV19 to TRBJ1-2; D is perhaps TRBD1 (6 bases). V was trimmed by 4 bases and J by 7 bases, leaving 13 bases between them. The germline gives CDR1 LNHDA, CDR2 SQIVND (reference sequence). CDR3 length equals 13 residues. DNA of the CDR3: TGTGCCAGTAGTACTCAGGGGATTTTTGGCTACACCTTC. Amino acid sequence: CASSTQGIFGYTF.

The V and J genes are TRBV4-3 and TRBJ1-1, with D possibly being TRBD1 (5 bases). Trimming removed 0 bases at V and 6 bases at J, with 14 bases between. CDR1 LGHNA and CDR2 YSLEER come from the germline V gene. The CDR3 length is 15 residues. The CDR3 sequence is CASSQDNAVGAEAFF. The CDR3 region has the DNA TGCGCCAGCAGCCAAGATAACGCCGTGGGGGCTGAAGCTTTCTTT.

The sample holds one count of this clone. This chain uses TRBV28 with TRBJ2-7; TRBD1 might be the D (5 bases). Looked up from germline, CDR1 is MDHEN and CDR2 is SYDVKM. V was trimmed by 8 bases and J by 0 bases, leaving 20 bases between them. The CDR3 is made up of 16 amino acids. The CDR3 DNA follows: TGTGCCAGCTCCAGAAAAACAGGACCGAGCTCCTACGAGCAGTACTTC. Translation gives CASSRKTGPSSYEQYF.

The chain couples TRBV10-2 to TRBJ1-5, with a possible D match to TRBD1 (6 bases). Trimming cost V 1 base and J 3 bases, with 13 bases left between them. The CDR3 totals 16 residues. The germline V gene encodes CDR1 WSHSY and CDR2 SAAADI. The CDR3 DNA is TGCGCCAGCAGTGAGTACCACACAGGGCCCAATCAGCCCCAGCATTTT. Protein: CASSEYHTGPNQPQHF.

The chain is built from TRBV19 and TRBJ1-1, with D perhaps TRBD1 (5 bases). The CDR3 sequence is 13 residues long. Trimming removed 7 bases at V and 0 bases at J, with 9 bases between. Germline loops: CDR1 LNHDA, CDR2 SQIVND (reference sequence). CDR3 sequence reads: CASMAGLNTEAFF. As DNA, the CDR3 is TGTGCCAGTATGGCGGGACTGAACACTGAAGCTTTCTTT.

The CDR3 reads CASSVDTSATQYF. DNA of the CDR3: TGTGCCAGCAGCGTAGATACTAGCGCGACGCAGTATTTT. This chain connects TRBV9 to TRBJ2-3; 7 nucleotides match TRBD2. The CDR3 is 13 residues long. CDR1 and CDR2 (germline): SGDLS, YYNGEE. Losses at the gene ends were 0 bases for V and 9 bases for J; bases not matched to a gene: 4.

This chain joins TRBV10-3 and TRBJ1-1; D is undetermined. The V and J ends lost 3 bases and 5 bases respectively, with 13 bases between them. The CDR3 is made up of 14 amino acids. Germline loops: CDR1 ENHRY, CDR2 SYGVKD. The CDR3 sequence is CAISDGRSLTEAFF. In nucleotides, the CDR3 is TGTGCCATCAGTGATGGTAGATCCCTAACTGAAGCTTTCTTT.

This clone was observed a handful of times. The chain joins TRBV19 to TRBJ1-4, with 7 bases identical to TRBD1. The trim removed 6 bases at V and 8 bases at J, leaving 9 bases unmatched. The CDR3 covers 14 residues. Per the germline V gene, CDR1 is LNHDA and CDR2 is SQIVND (reference sequence). In DNA, the CDR3 is TGTGCCAGTAGGTTTCAGGGGGAGCACGAAAAACTGTTTTTT. Translating it yields CASRFQGEHEKLFF.

This chain joins TRBV7-9 and TRBJ2-3; 12 bases agree with TRBD2. V lost 3 bases, J lost 4 bases, and 8 bases stayed unmatched. This CDR3 contains 17 residues. The germline gives CDR1 SEHNR, CDR2 FQNEAQ (reference sequence). In nucleotides, the CDR3 is TGTGCCAGCAGCTTTGGGACTAGCGGGTCCCCCGCAGATACGCAGTATTTT. Translated, it gives CASSFGTSGSPADTQYF.

The chain has TRBV11-2 and TRBJ2-1; D is uncertain. V gave up 5 bases and J gave up 9 bases, with 8 bases separating them. The length of the CDR3 is 11 residues. The germline CDR1 and CDR2 sequences are SGHAT and FQNNGV. The CDR3 nucleotides read TGTGCCAGCAGCGAAACGGGTGAGCAGTTCTTC. Translating it yields CASSETGEQFF.